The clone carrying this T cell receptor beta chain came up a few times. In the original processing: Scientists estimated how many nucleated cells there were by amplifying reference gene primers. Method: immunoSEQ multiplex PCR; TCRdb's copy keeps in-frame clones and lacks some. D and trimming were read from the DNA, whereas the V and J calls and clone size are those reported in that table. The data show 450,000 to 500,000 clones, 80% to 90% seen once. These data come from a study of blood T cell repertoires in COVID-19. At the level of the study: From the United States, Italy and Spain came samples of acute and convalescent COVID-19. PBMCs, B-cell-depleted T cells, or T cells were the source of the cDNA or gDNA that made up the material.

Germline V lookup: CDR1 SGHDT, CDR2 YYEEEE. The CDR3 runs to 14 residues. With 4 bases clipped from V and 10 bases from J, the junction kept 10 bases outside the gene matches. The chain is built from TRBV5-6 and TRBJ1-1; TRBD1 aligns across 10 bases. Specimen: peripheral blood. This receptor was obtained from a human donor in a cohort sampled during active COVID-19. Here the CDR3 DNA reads TGTGCCAGCAGCCTGGGACAGGGGACAGTGGGAGCTTTCTTT. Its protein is CASSLGQGTVGAFF.